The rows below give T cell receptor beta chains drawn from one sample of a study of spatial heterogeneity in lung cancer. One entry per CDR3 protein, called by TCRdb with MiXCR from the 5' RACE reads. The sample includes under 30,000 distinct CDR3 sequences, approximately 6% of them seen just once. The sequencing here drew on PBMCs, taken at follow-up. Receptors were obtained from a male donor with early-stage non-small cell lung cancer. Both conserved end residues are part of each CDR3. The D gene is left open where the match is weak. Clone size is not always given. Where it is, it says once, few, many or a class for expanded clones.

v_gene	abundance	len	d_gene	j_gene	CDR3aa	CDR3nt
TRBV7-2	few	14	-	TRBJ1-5	CASSSALEDQPQHF	TGTGCCAGCAGCTCCGCCCTAGAAGATCAGCCCCAGCATTTT
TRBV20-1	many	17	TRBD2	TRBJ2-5	CSVLIGLAGGPTGTQYF	TGCAGTGTTCTCATAGGACTAGCGGGGGGGCCTACAGGGACCCAGTACTTC
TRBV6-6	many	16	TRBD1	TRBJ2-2	CASSYGKTGVAGELFF	TGTGCCAGCAGTTACGGAAAGACAGGGGTGGCCGGGGAGCTGTTTTTT
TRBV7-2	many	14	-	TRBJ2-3	CASSLGTAADTQYF	TGTGCCAGCAGCTTAGGGACGGCTGCAGATACGCAGTATTTT
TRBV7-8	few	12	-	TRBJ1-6	CASRQVDSPLHF	TGTGCCAGCAGACAAGTGGATTCACCCCTCCACTTT
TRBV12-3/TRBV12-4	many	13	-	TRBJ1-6	CASSFPGNSPLHF	TGTGCCAGCAGTTTCCCGGGTAATTCACCCCTCCACTTT
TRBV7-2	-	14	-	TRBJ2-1	CASSLTELYNEQFF	TGTGCCAGCAGCTTAACGGAGTTATACAATGAGCAGTTCTTC
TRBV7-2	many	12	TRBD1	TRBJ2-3	CASRRGLDTQYF	TGTGCCAGCAGGAGGGGGCTTGATACGCAGTATTTT
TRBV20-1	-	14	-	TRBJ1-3	CSAAPLSSGNTIYF	TGCAGTGCAGCCCCACTGAGCTCTGGAAACACCATATATTTT
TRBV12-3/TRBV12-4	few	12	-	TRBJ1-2	CASSFSGYGYTF	TGTGCCAGCAGTTTTTCGGGGTATGGCTACACCTTC
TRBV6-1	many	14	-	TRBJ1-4	CASSGRRGDEKLFF	TGTGCCAGCAGCGGCAGACGGGGGGATGAAAAACTGTTTTTT
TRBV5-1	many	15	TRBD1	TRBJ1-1	CASSSGTGYPTEAFF	TGCGCCAGCAGCTCCGGGACAGGGTACCCCACTGAAGCTTTCTTT
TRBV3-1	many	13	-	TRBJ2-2	CASSQQRFGELFF	TGTGCCAGCAGCCAACAAAGATTCGGGGAGCTGTTTTTT
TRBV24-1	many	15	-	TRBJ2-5	CATSDGGRTQETQYF	TGTGCCACCAGTGATGGGGGGAGGACCCAAGAGACCCAGTACTTC
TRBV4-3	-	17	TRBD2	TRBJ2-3	CASSQDFLAGERDTQYF	TGCGCCAGCAGCCAAGATTTTCTAGCGGGAGAGCGGGATACGCAGTATTTT
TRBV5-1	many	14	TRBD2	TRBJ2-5	CASGPSGDQETQYF	TGCGCCAGCGGACCCAGCGGGGACCAAGAGACCCAGTACTTC
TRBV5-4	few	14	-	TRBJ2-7	CASSPWGSQGEQYF	TGTGCCAGCAGCCCATGGGGTTCCCAGGGGGAGCAGTACTTC
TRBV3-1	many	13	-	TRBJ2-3	CASSQDRGHTQYF	TGTGCCAGCAGCCAAGATCGAGGACATACGCAGTATTTT
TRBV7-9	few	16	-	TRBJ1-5	CASSRSGGGSNQPQHF	TGTGCCAGCAGCCGATCAGGAGGGGGTAGCAATCAGCCCCAGCATTTT
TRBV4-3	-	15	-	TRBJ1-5	CASSQDTTLGQPQHF	TGCGCCAGCAGCCAAGACACTACCCTGGGTCAGCCCCAGCATTTT
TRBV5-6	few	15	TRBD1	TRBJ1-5	CASSWGQGGGQPQHF	TGTGCCAGCAGTTGGGGCCAGGGGGGAGGTCAGCCCCAGCATTTT
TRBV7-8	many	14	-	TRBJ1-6	CASSPQGGNSPLHF	TGTGCCAGCAGCCCGCAGGGAGGGAATTCACCCCTCCACTTT
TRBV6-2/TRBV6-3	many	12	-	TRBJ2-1	CASSYPNNEQFF	TGTGCCAGCAGTTACCCGAACAATGAGCAGTTCTTC
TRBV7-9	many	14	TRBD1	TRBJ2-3	CASSLGQGADTQYF	TGTGCCAGCAGCTTGGGACAGGGTGCAGATACGCAGTATTTT
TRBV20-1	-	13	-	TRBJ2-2	CSAVTTATGELFF	TGCAGTGCTGTAACTACCGCCACCGGGGAGCTGTTTTTT
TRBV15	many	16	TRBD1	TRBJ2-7	CATSRDAGQVTYEQYF	TGTGCCACCAGCAGAGATGCGGGACAGGTAACCTACGAGCAGTACTTC
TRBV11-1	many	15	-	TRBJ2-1	CASSLVIVGGNEQFF	TGTGCCAGCAGCTTAGTCATTGTCGGTGGGAACGAGCAGTTCTTC
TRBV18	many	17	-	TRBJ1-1	CASSPPGAGVMNTEAFF	TGTGCCAGCTCACCACCTGGGGCAGGGGTTATGAACACTGAAGCTTTCTTT
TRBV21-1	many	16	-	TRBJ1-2	CASSKALRGILCGYTF	TGTGCCAGCAGCAAAGCGCTTCGGGGTATTTTATGTGGCTACACCTTC
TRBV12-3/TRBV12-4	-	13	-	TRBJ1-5	CASSLQDNQPQHF	TGTGCCAGCAGTTTACAAGACAATCAGCCCCAGCATTTT
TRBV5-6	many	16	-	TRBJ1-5	CASSLSSVWANQPQHF	TGTGCCAGCAGCTTGAGTTCTGTGTGGGCTAATCAGCCCCAGCATTTT
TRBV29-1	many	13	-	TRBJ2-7	CSALTGPNYEQYF	TGCAGCGCCCTGACCGGACCGAACTACGAGCAGTACTTC
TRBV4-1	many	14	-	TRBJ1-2	CASSPPRQNYGYTF	TGCGCCAGCAGCCCGCCCAGACAAAACTATGGCTACACCTTC
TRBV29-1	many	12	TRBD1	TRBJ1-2	CSVGQGDYGYTF	TGCAGCGTGGGACAGGGGGACTATGGCTACACCTTC
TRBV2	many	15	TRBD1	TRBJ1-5	CASSSTGGSGEPQHF	TGTGCCAGCAGTAGCACAGGGGGCAGCGGGGAGCCCCAGCATTTT
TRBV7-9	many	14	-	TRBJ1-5	CAISSGARDQPQHF	TGTGCCATTAGCAGCGGGGCGCGGGATCAGCCCCAGCATTTT
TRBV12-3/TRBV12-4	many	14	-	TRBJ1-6	CASSLAGDNSPLHF	TGTGCCAGCAGTTTAGCAGGGGATAATTCACCCCTCCACTTT
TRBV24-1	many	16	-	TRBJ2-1	CATSDTRRGRGHEQFF	TGTGCCACCAGTGATACCCGGAGGGGACGGGGACATGAGCAGTTCTTC
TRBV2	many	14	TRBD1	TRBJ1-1	CASTGQGLNTEAFF	TGTGCCAGCACAGGACAGGGTCTGAACACTGAAGCTTTCTTT
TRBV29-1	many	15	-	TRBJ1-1	CSVSGQGLMNTEAFF	TGCAGCGTTTCGGGGCAGGGACTAATGAACACTGAAGCTTTCTTT
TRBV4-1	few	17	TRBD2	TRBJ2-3	CASSQEAGGPGTDTQYF	TGCGCCAGCAGCCAAGAAGCGGGAGGGCCCGGCACAGATACGCAGTATTTT